These T cell receptor beta chains were read from a single sample in a study of blood T cell repertoires in COVID-19. Profiled with immunoSEQ multiplex PCR; TCRdb holds only in-frame clones, not every one. The repertoire holds 490,000 or so clones, roughly nine tenths seen once, with more than 7.5% in the top ten. The sequenced sample consisted of PBMCs or T cells enriched from blood (not recorded which). The receptors here all came from a woman in her sixties or seventies who had recovered from COVID-19. Both conserved end residues are part of each CDR3. D genes are given only for firm matches. Only part of the rows carry a size: once, few, many, or a class if the clone is expanded.

V gene: TRBV5-4; J gene: TRBJ2-1; clone size: -; D gene: TRBD2; CDR3 protein: CASSSRLAGGHDEQFF; CDR3 DNA: TGTGCCAGCAGCTCCCGCTTAGCGGGGGGCCATGATGAGCAGTTCTTC
V gene: TRBV5-5; J gene: TRBJ1-3; clone size: few; D gene: TRBD1; CDR3 protein: CASSFTDRVTGNTIYF; CDR3 DNA: TGTGCCAGCAGCTTTACCGACAGGGTGACTGGAAACACCATATATTTT
V gene: TRBV5-1; J gene: TRBJ2-7; clone size: -; D gene: TRBD1; CDR3 protein: CASSFLGTGGWEQYF; CDR3 DNA: TGCGCCAGCAGCTTCCTCGGGACAGGGGGTTGGGAGCAGTACTTC
V gene: TRBV30; J gene: TRBJ1-1; clone size: -; D gene: TRBD1; CDR3 protein: CAWSGWPTGGSAEAFF; CDR3 DNA: TGTGCCTGGAGTGGATGGCCAACAGGGGGCAGCGCTGAAGCTTTCTTT
V gene: TRBV20-1; J gene: TRBJ2-2; clone size: once; D gene: -; CDR3 protein: CSADTGELFF; CDR3 DNA: TGCAGTGCCGACACCGGGGAGCTGTTTTTT
V gene: TRBV4-2; J gene: TRBJ1-2; clone size: -; D gene: -; CDR3 protein: CASSSTTGVYGYTF; CDR3 DNA: TGTGCCAGCAGCTCAACGACGGGAGTCTATGGCTACACCTTC
V gene: TRBV30; J gene: TRBJ1-4; clone size: -; D gene: TRBD1; CDR3 protein: CAWSVTGGGGEKLFF; CDR3 DNA: TGTGCCTGGAGTGTAACAGGGGGCGGGGGTGAAAAACTGTTTTTT
V gene: TRBV18; J gene: TRBJ1-1; clone size: few; D gene: -; CDR3 protein: CASSPRSGGGQNTEAFF; CDR3 DNA: TGTGCCAGCTCACCAAGGAGCGGGGGCGGGCAGAACACTGAAGCTTTCTTT
V gene: TRBV2; J gene: TRBJ1-1; clone size: -; D gene: -; CDR3 protein: CASSKDRNLNTEAFF; CDR3 DNA: TGTGCCAGCAGCAAAGACAGGAATTTAAACACTGAAGCTTTCTTT
V gene: TRBV5-1; J gene: TRBJ2-1; clone size: -; D gene: -; CDR3 protein: CASSLTTVSSYNEQFF; CDR3 DNA: TGCGCCAGCAGCTTGACGACAGTTAGCTCCTACAATGAGCAGTTCTTC
V gene: TRBV19; J gene: TRBJ1-5; clone size: -; D gene: -; CDR3 protein: CASSIIELGFQPQHF; CDR3 DNA: TGTGCCAGTAGTATCATTGAATTGGGCTTTCAGCCCCAGCATTTT